This T cell receptor (beta chain) was recovered during a study of control samples from healthy donors and cancer patients. Produced via immunoSEQ multiplex PCR; TCRdb's table is partial and in-frame only. The table includes around 94,000 clones, about 88% detected once. Looked up from germline, CDR1 is SGDLS and CDR2 is YYNGEE. Germline trimming cut 3 bases from V and 4 bases from J; bases unmatched to any gene: 11. CDR3 length: 16 residues. The sequenced sample was blood. This chain links TRBV9 with TRBJ1-2, with 8 bases matching TRBD1. The TCR originated in a woman between 50 and 59 years old in good health. In nucleotides, the CDR3 is TGTGCCAGCAGCGCCCTCCCGGGACAGGAATCCTATGGCTACACCTTC. Residues: CASSALPGQESYGYTF.